The 23 T cell receptor beta chains below all came from one sample that was sequenced in a study of T cell responses to AZD1222 COVID-19 vaccine. Sequencing was performed with immunoSEQ multiplex PCR; in TCRdb, only in-frame clones are kept and a portion is missing. This sample has about 270,000 clones, with 94% found just once. The sample was peripheral blood, taken 28 days after the second AZD1222 dose. These receptors originate from an adult who received the AZD1222 COVID-19 vaccine.

The chain couples TRBV2 to TRBJ2-1, with TRBD1 matching over 7 bases. The V and J ends lost 6 bases and 7 bases, in that order; junction bases with no gene match: 6. CDR1 is SNHLY, CDR2 FYNNEI, per germline. The CDR3 length is 13 residues. The DNA for the CDR3 is TGTGCCAGCAGGACAGGGTTGGAGAATGAGCAGTTCTTC. It codes for CASRTGLENEQFF.

The V and J genes are TRBV4-1 and TRBJ1-6; the D gene is possibly TRBD1 (6 bases). The CDR3 has 17 amino acids. The V end was cut by 4 bases, the J end by 4 bases, with 17 bases between. Germline V gene sequence: CDR1 MGHRA, CDR2 YSYEKL. The CDR3 DNA is TGCGCCAGCAGCCGGGGGCAAACCTACCCTTATAATTCACCCCTCCACTTT. This encodes CASSRGQTYPYNSPLHF.

The J gene is TRBJ1-1, the V gene TRBV20-1; 7 positions match TRBD1. Looked up from germline, CDR1 is DFQATT and CDR2 is SNEGSKA (reference sequence). The CDR3 sequence is 13 residues long. J gave up 1 base and V 3 bases, and 2 bases lay outside the gene matches. The CDR3: CSASWDRNTEAFF. CDR3 bases: TGCAGTGCTAGTTGGGACAGGAACACTGAAGCTTTCTTT.

V is TRBV18 and J is TRBJ2-5; perhaps D is TRBD1 or TRBD2 (5 bases each). The CDR3 has 18 amino acids. V gave up 2 bases and J gave up 2 bases, with 21 bases separating them. CDR1 KGHSH and CDR2 LQKENI come from the germline V gene. CDR3 in DNA: TGTGCCAGCTCACCAGTGATCATCGTAGGGGACCAACAAGAGACCCAGTACTTC. Protein sequence: CASSPVIIVGDQQETQYF.

The chain couples TRBV6-2 or TRBV6-3 to TRBJ2-5, with 10 bases fitting TRBD2. With 5 bases clipped from V and 5 bases from J, the junction kept 8 bases outside the gene matches. Germline V gives CDR1 MNHEY, CDR2 SVGEGT. The CDR3 extends over 15 amino acids. CDR3 in DNA: TGTGCCAGCAGTCCAGCGGGAGGGCCGTCTGAGACCCAGTACTTC. It is translated as CASSPAGGPSETQYF.

V is TRBV4-3 and J is TRBJ2-2; 9 bases line up with TRBD2. The length of the CDR3 is 17 residues. The trim removed 3 bases at V and 0 bases at J, leaving 5 bases unmatched. CDR1 is LGHNA, CDR2 YSLEER, per germline. CDR3 DNA sequence: TGCGCCAGCAGCCACCATGGGACTAGCCCGAACACCGGGGAGCTGTTTTTT. It codes for CASSHHGTSPNTGELFF.

In this sample, this clone turned up once. The chain couples TRBV6-5 to TRBJ1-2, with D perhaps matching TRBD1 (6 bases). The CDR3 consists of 13 residues. Trimming took off 7 bases at V and 4 bases at J, with 13 bases between the two ends. The germline gives CDR1 MNHEY, CDR2 SVGAGI. The DNA of the CDR3 is TGTGCCAGCACCTTCGGACAGTTCTATGGCTACACCTTC. This translates into CASTFGQFYGYTF.

This rearrangement joins TRBV19 to TRBJ1-2; D is uncertain. The V gene's germline CDR1 is LNHDA and CDR2 SQIVND (reference sequence). The CDR3 spans 14 residues. The V end was cut by 7 bases, the J end by 1 base, with 13 bases between. The CDR3 DNA reads as TGTGCCAGTACCGCTTCCGCCAGTAACTATGGCTACACCTTC. Residues: CASTASASNYGYTF.

This clone occurred once. V and J are TRBV27 and TRBJ2-7; D unresolved. Germline values: CDR1 MNHEY, CDR2 SMNVEV (reference sequence). The CDR3 totals 11 residues. The V gene lost 4 bases and the J gene lost 6 bases, with 7 bases spanning the gap. The CDR3 is CASSSTSEQYF. The CDR3 nucleotides are TGTGCCAGCAGTTCGACGTCCGAGCAGTACTTC.

The chain links TRBV4-2 to TRBJ2-1, with a possible D match to TRBD1 (6 bases). Germline loops: CDR1 LGHNA, CDR2 YNFKEQ. V was shortened by 4 bases and J by 0 bases, with 7 bases between the two germline ends. The CDR3 covers 14 residues. In DNA, the CDR3 is TGTGCCAGCAGCCCGGACAGCTCCTACAATGAGCAGTTCTTC. Encoded protein: CASSPDSSYNEQFF.

V gene TRBV5-1 combines with J gene TRBJ2-2, with D perhaps matching TRBD1 (5 bases). The germline CDR1 and CDR2 sequences are SGHRS and YFSETQ. V was clipped by 4 bases and J by 5 bases, with 15 bases between them. The CDR3 is 15 amino acids. The CDR3 DNA sequence: TGCGCCAGCAGCATGGGCCAGGGAAGTACCGGGGAGCTGTTTTTT. This encodes CASSMGQGSTGELFF.

The chain employs TRBV23-1 and TRBJ1-2; unclear D gene. TRBV23-1 is assigned to the ORF class and has an uncertain function. V was shortened by 11 bases and J by 5 bases, with 6 bases between the two germline ends. This CDR3 spans 9 amino acids. CDR3 in DNA: TGCGCCGGTACTTATGGCTACACCTTC. It yields the protein CAGTYGYTF.

The genes are TRBV5-6 and TRBJ1-4, with a weak D call TRBD1 (5 bases). CDR3 length: 13 residues. The V gene lost 4 bases and the J gene lost 5 bases, with 9 bases spanning the gap. Germline lookup yields CDR1 SGHDT and CDR2 YYEEEE. CDR3 residues: CASSVTVNEKLFF. The CDR3, as DNA: TGTGCCAGCAGCGTGACAGTCAATGAAAAACTGTTTTTT.

In DNA, the CDR3 is TGTGCCAGCAGTTTGAGGGTGGGGAATGAAAAACTGTTTTTT. Translating gives CASSLRVGNEKLFF. V gene TRBV27 combines with J gene TRBJ1-4; D gene ambiguous. V was cut by 3 bases and J by 5 bases, with 10 bases left in between. Per germline, CDR1 MNHEY and CDR2 SMNVEV (reference sequence). The CDR3 has 14 amino acids.

This clone has just one count. The rearrangement links TRBV30 to TRBJ2-1; D uncertain. This CDR3 has 12 amino acids. The V end lost 2 bases, the J end lost 2 bases, and 4 bases lay between the germline ends. The germline V gene has CDR1 GTSNPN and CDR2 SVGIG (reference sequence). The CDR3 DNA is TGTGCCTGGAGTAAACCCTACAATGAGCAGTTCTTC. Translated, it gives CAWSKPYNEQFF.

DNA for the CDR3: TGTGCCAGCAGCTCCCGGGACAGTATGAACACTGAAGCTTTCTTT. Translating gives CASSSRDSMNTEAFF. The chain is built from TRBV7-9 and TRBJ1-1; 7 bases line up with TRBD1. This CDR3 spans 15 amino acids. CDR1 and CDR2 (germline): SEHNR, FQNEAQ (reference sequence). J was trimmed by 0 bases and V by 4 bases; bases with no gene match: 5.

The chain links TRBV6-5 to TRBJ2-2; 7 bases match TRBD1. The CDR3 is 14 residues long. CDR1 is MNHEY and CDR2 is SVGAGI in the germline V gene. The trim removed 5 bases at V and 5 bases at J, leaving 5 bases unmatched. CDR3 nucleotide sequence: TGTGCCAGCAGTCCGGACAGGTTGACCGGGGAGCTGTTTTTT. It is translated as CASSPDRLTGELFF.

V and J are TRBV4-2 and TRBJ1-4, with D possibly TRBD1 on 5 matching bases. Germline V gene data show CDR1 as LGHNA and CDR2 as YNFKEQ. Trimming removed 4 bases from V and 6 bases from J, with 9 bases in between. The CDR3 totals 13 residues. The CDR3 region has the DNA TGTGCCAGCAGCCGCGGCAGGGATGAAAAACTGTTTTTT. Protein: CASSRGRDEKLFF.

The chain joins TRBV6-5 to TRBJ1-1; D call uncertain. Germline V gene lookup returns CDR1 MNHEY and CDR2 SVGAGI. V lost 2 bases and J 6 bases, leaving 10 bases between the germline ends. The length of the CDR3 is 13 residues. The CDR3 DNA sequence: TGTGCCAGCAGTTACGACTTGGGTCCTGAAGCTTTCTTT. This codes for CASSYDLGPEAFF.

The V gene is TRBV2, the J gene TRBJ1-2, with a tentative D call TRBD1 (6 bases). The V gene's germline CDR1 is SNHLY and CDR2 FYNNEI. The CDR3 extends over 14 amino acids. The V and J ends lost 3 bases and 8 bases respectively, with 16 bases between them. CDR3 residues: CASSETGTLPGYTF. The CDR3 DNA follows: TGTGCCAGCAGTGAGACCGGGACATTGCCGGGCTACACCTTC. The full variable domain, rest sourced from reference TRBV2 and TRBJ1-2, is EPEVTQTPSHQVTQMGQEVILRCVPISNHLYFYWYRQILGQKVEFLVSFYNNEISEKSEIFDDQFSVERPDGSNFTLKIRSTKLEDSAMYFCASSETGTLPGYTFGSGTRLTVV.

The chain uses TRBV2 and TRBJ1-1, with D unclear. V dropped 7 bases and J dropped 7 bases, with 13 bases sitting between them. Germline CDR1 SNHLY, CDR2 FYNNEI. This CDR3 has 12 amino acids. CDR3 bases: TGTGCCAGCACTTATCGGGCCCATGAAGCTTTCTTT. The encoded protein is CASTYRAHEAFF.

The chain combines TRBV3-1 (or the pseudogene TRBV3-2) with TRBJ1-1; D is ambiguous. Germline loops: CDR1 LGHDT, CDR2 YNNKEL (reference sequence). V lost 6 bases and J 5 bases, leaving 13 bases between the germline ends. The CDR3 runs 13 residues. For the CDR3, the DNA is TGTGCCAGCAGTCTACTCGCGGGGACTGAAGCTTTCTTT. Its protein is CASSLLAGTEAFF.

This chain uses TRBV18 with TRBJ1-1, with TRBD1 matching over 7 bases. V was clipped by 3 bases and J by 0 bases; unmatched bases: 7. Germline V gene data show CDR1 as KGHSH and CDR2 as LQKENI. There are 16 residues in the CDR3. CDR3: CASSPNIRGLNTEAFF. DNA of the CDR3: TGTGCCAGCTCACCGAATATCAGGGGGTTGAACACTGAAGCTTTCTTT.